The 26 T cell receptor beta chains reported below all come from one sample, sequenced in a study of T cell changes during pregnancy in multiple sclerosis. Profiling relied on immunoSEQ multiplex PCR, and the TCRdb table lists in-frame clones only, not all of them. The table lists 40,000 to 45,000 clones, roughly nine tenths of them singletons. The sample was CD4+ T cells from peripheral blood mononuclear cells, taken in the first trimester of pregnancy. These receptors were obtained from a female donor with multiple sclerosis, enrolled in a pregnancy study.

V and J are TRBV5-1 and TRBJ2-1; the match to TRBD1 covers 8 bases. J was trimmed by 5 bases and V by 0 bases; bases with no gene match: 4. This CDR3 comprises 15 residues. Looked up from germline, CDR1 is SGHRS and CDR2 is YFSETQ. As DNA, the CDR3 is TGCGCCAGCAGCTTGGTTGCGACAGGGGACAATGAGCAGTTCTTC. This encodes CASSLVATGDNEQFF.

V usage is TRBV7-2 and J usage is TRBJ2-3; the D gene is possibly TRBD1 (6 bases). Germline V CDR1 and CDR2: SGHTA, FQGNSA. The V end was cut by 7 bases, the J end by 3 bases, with 20 bases between. The CDR3 has 16 amino acids. The CDR3 nucleotides are TGTGCCAGCACCGGAGAAATGGACAGTATGACAGATACGCAGTATTTT. It specifies CASTGEMDSMTDTQYF.

The chain uses TRBV28 and TRBJ2-7; D is ambiguous. CDR1 MDHEN and CDR2 SYDVKM come from the germline V gene. V lost 10 bases and J 6 bases, leaving 10 bases between the germline ends. The CDR3 runs to 10 residues. This CDR3 is CANCSGEQYF. The CDR3 nucleotides are TGTGCCAACTGCTCCGGCGAGCAGTACTTC.

The rearrangement links TRBV5-8 to TRBJ2-1; 8 bases match TRBD2. CDR1 and CDR2 (germline): SGHTS, YDEGEE. J gave up 8 bases and V 7 bases, and 11 bases lay outside the gene matches. CDR3 length: 14 residues. CDR3 residues: CASSGTSYKDEQFF. The CDR3 coding sequence is TGTGCCAGCTCCGGGACTAGTTATAAAGATGAGCAGTTCTTC.

The J gene is TRBJ2-7, the V gene TRBV10-1, with 8 bases identical to TRBD2. CDR3 length: 15 amino acids. In germline, CDR1 is WNHNN, CDR2 SYGVQD (reference sequence). Trimming took 8 bases from V and 0 from J; bases not matched to a gene: 9. Written as DNA, the CDR3 is TGCGCCAGCTCCGAGAGGCTAGCGGGCTCCTACGAGCAGTACTTC. Translation gives CASSERLAGSYEQYF.

The gene calls are TRBV11-2 and TRBJ2-5; no reliable D call. This CDR3 contains 14 residues. V was clipped by 1 base and J by 4 bases, with 10 bases between them. Germline V lookup: CDR1 SGHAT, CDR2 FQNNGV. Here the CDR3 reads CASSLGSSRETQYF. CDR3 sequence (DNA): TGTGCCAGCAGCTTAGGTAGTTCTCGAGAGACCCAGTACTTC.

The chain has TRBV19 and TRBJ2-5; weak D call: TRBD2 (5 bases). Germline V lookup: CDR1 LNHDA, CDR2 SQIVND (reference sequence). V dropped 8 bases and J dropped 4 bases, with 20 bases sitting between them. The CDR3 loop spans 15 amino acids. DNA of the CDR3: TGTGCCAGTGGACGGGCCGGGGTAGCCCGAGAGACCCAGTACTTC. This encodes CASGRAGVARETQYF. Using reference TRBV19 and TRBJ2-5 for the parts outside the CDR3, the full variable domain is DGGITQSPKYLFRKEGQNVTLSCEQNLNHDAMYWYRQDPGQGLRLIYYSQIVNDFQKGDIAEGYSVSREKKESFPLTVTSAQKNPTAFYLCASGRAGVARETQYFGPGTRLLVL.

V usage is TRBV7-2 and J usage is TRBJ2-1, with D possibly being TRBD2 (5 bases). V was trimmed by 4 bases and J by 4 bases, leaving 8 bases between them. CDR1 is SGHTA and CDR2 is FQGNSA in the germline V gene. This CDR3 has 13 amino acids. The CDR3: CASSSSWYNEQFF. The CDR3 DNA sequence: TGTGCCAGCAGCTCTAGCTGGTACAATGAGCAGTTCTTC.

The rearrangement links TRBV5-6 to TRBJ1-4, with a possible D match to TRBD1 (5 bases). V gave up 0 bases and J gave up 6 bases, with 18 bases separating them. Germline V gene sequence: CDR1 SGHDT, CDR2 YYEEEE. This CDR3 is 17 amino acids long. CDR3 coding DNA: TGTGCCAGCAGCTTGGGAGTGCGGGGGGGTCGGTATGAAAAACTGTTTTTT. Its protein is CASSLGVRGGRYEKLFF.

V and J are TRBV10-3 and TRBJ2-5, with 15 bases lining up with TRBD2. The CDR3 has 14 amino acids. Germline CDR1 and CDR2: ENHRY and SYGVKD. V lost 10 bases, J lost 5 bases, and 5 bases stayed unmatched. CDR3 nucleotides: TGTGCCACCCGCGGGACTAGCGGGAGGGAGACCCAGTACTTC. Its translation: CATRGTSGRETQYF.

The chain uses TRBV4-3 and TRBJ2-5; a possible D gene is TRBD2 (5 bases). The J call may be mistaken, given a closer DNA end match to TRBJ2-7. The CDR3 is made up of 16 amino acids. The germline gives CDR1 LGHNA, CDR2 YSLEER. The CDR3 region has the DNA TGCGCCAGCAGCCAAGACGGTGCGGGTCCCTCCTACGAGCAGTACTTC. As protein: CASSQDGAGPSYEQYF.

The J gene is TRBJ2-6, the V gene TRBV6-5; possibly TRBD1 for D (6 bases). CDR3 size: 15 residues. Germline lookup yields CDR1 MNHEY and CDR2 SVGAGI. V lost 6 bases, J lost 3 bases, and 12 bases lay in between. DNA for the CDR3: TGTGCCAGCAGCGCCACAGGGTTTGGGGCCAACGTCCTGACTTTC. It translates to CASSATGFGANVLTF.

This clone was recorded once. The chain joins TRBV18 to TRBJ2-1; perhaps TRBD1 as D (8 bases). Trimming removed 3 bases from V and 7 bases from J, with 22 bases in between. This CDR3 comprises 17 residues. Germline V gives CDR1 KGHSH, CDR2 LQKENI. The CDR3 is CASSPYTGQGLPNEQFF. Here the CDR3 DNA reads TGTGCCAGCTCACCTTATACAGGACAGGGACTACCAAATGAGCAGTTCTTC.

V is TRBV12-5 and J is TRBJ2-3; 7 nucleotides line up with TRBD2. CDR3 length equals 17 residues. V dropped 1 base and J dropped 2; count of bases not matched to a gene: 9. Per germline, CDR1 LGHNT and CDR2 FRNRAP. The CDR3 is CASGLDPWRGYTDTQYF. The CDR3 nucleotides read TGTGCTAGTGGTTTGGACCCTTGGCGGGGGTACACAGATACGCAGTATTTT. The variable domain in full, with the rest retrieved from reference TRBV12-5 and TRBJ2-3, is DARVTQTPRHKVTEMGQEVTMRCQPILGHNTVFWYRQTMMQGLELLAYFRNRAPLDDSGMPKDRFSAEMPDATLATLKIQPSEPRDSAVYFCASGLDPWRGYTDTQYFGPGTRLTVL.

The chain is built from TRBV28 and TRBJ2-5; D is uncertain. This CDR3 comprises 14 residues. The V end was cut by 6 bases, the J end by 4 bases, with 15 bases between. The germline V gene encodes CDR1 MDHEN and CDR2 SYDVKM. The CDR3 bases are TGTGCCAGCAGCCCCCCCGGCCCAGGAGAGACCCAGTACTTC. This codes for CASSPPGPGETQYF. Full variable domain (rest looked up from reference TRBV28 and TRBJ2-5): DVKVTQSSRYLVKRTGEKVFLECVQDMDHENMFWYRQDPGLGLRLIYFSYDVKMKEKGDIPEGYSVSREKKERFSLILESASTNQTSMYLCASSPPGPGETQYFGPGTRLLVL.

The V gene is TRBV2, the J gene TRBJ2-3; D is undetermined. This CDR3 region has 12 residues. Deletions cut 4 bases from V and 6 bases from J, with 8 bases between. Germline-derived CDR1 and CDR2 are SNHLY and FYNNEI. DNA of the CDR3: TGTGCCAGCAGTGTAACTCGGGATACGCAGTATTTT. Translating it yields CASSVTRDTQYF.

DNA of the CDR3: TGTGCCAGCAGTCCTATACGTCCCGAAAACTATGGCTACACCTTC. It translates to CASSPIRPENYGYTF. The chain uses TRBV25-1 and TRBJ1-2, with D hard to call. Trimming removed 5 bases from V and 2 bases from J, with 15 bases in between. Germline CDR1 is MGHDK and CDR2 is SYGVNS. The CDR3 spans 15 residues.

The chain joins TRBV10-3 to TRBJ2-3; D uncertain. The germline gives CDR1 ENHRY, CDR2 SYGVKD. This CDR3 spans 13 amino acids. Trimming removed 0 bases at V and 4 bases at J, with 5 bases between. The CDR3: CAISESAPDTQYF. As DNA, the CDR3 is TGTGCCATCAGTGAGTCGGCACCAGATACGCAGTATTTT.

V usage is TRBV18 and J usage is TRBJ2-7; 13 bases agree with TRBD2. The CDR3 runs to 17 residues. Germline V gene data show CDR1 as KGHSH and CDR2 as LQKENI. J gave up 2 bases and V 6 bases, and 10 bases lay outside the gene matches. The CDR3 DNA follows: TGTGCCAGCTCCAGGACTAGCGGGAGCCCTAGACCCTACGAGCAGTACTTC. Its protein product is CASSRTSGSPRPYEQYF. The whole variable domain, remainder taken from reference TRBV18 and TRBJ2-7, is NAGVMQNPRHLVRRRGQEARLRCSPMKGHSHVYWYRQLPEEGLKFMVYLQKENIIDESGMPKERFSAEFPKEGPSILRIQQVVRGDSAAYFCASSRTSGSPRPYEQYFGPGTRLTVT.

This clone was seen just once. The chain recombines TRBV27 with TRBJ2-2, with 9 positions matching TRBD1. CDR1 MNHEY and CDR2 SMNVEV come from the germline V gene (reference sequence). V lost 5 bases to trimming and J lost 4 bases; unmatched junction nucleotides: 20. This CDR3 region has 20 residues. The CDR3 nucleotides read TGTGCCAGCAGTCGACGAGTTCCGGTTAGCAACAGGGGGCGCACCGGGGAGCTGTTTTTT. It is translated as CASSRRVPVSNRGRTGELFF.

This clone was detected a few times. The V gene is TRBV28, the J gene TRBJ1-5; 7 bases map to TRBD1. The germline CDR1 and CDR2 sequences are MDHEN and SYDVKM. V lost 5 bases to trimming and J lost 1 base; unmatched junction nucleotides: 8. The CDR3 spans 16 residues. In nucleotides, the CDR3 is TGTGCCAGCAGTCCCTTCGAACAGGGGAGCAATCAGCCCCAGCATTTT. Protein product: CASSPFEQGSNQPQHF.

The rearrangement uses TRBV6-1 and TRBJ2-7, with 7 bases lining up with TRBD1. Germline lookup yields CDR1 MNHNS and CDR2 SASEGT. V trimming: 6 bases; J trimming: 3 bases; junction bases outside the gene matches: 5. The CDR3 runs to 13 residues. The DNA for the CDR3 is TGTGCCAGCAGCAGACAGGGTAACTACGAGCAGTACTTC. It specifies CASSRQGNYEQYF.

The rearrangement joins TRBV7-9 to TRBJ2-3; 9 nucleotides agree with TRBD1. The CDR3 covers 15 residues. The germline CDR1 and CDR2 sequences are SEHNR and FQNEAQ (reference sequence). Trimming cost V 4 bases and J 0 bases; bases outside gene matches: 2. DNA of the CDR3: TGTGCCAGCAGCTGGGACAGGGAGAGCACAGATACGCAGTATTTT. This codes for CASSWDRESTDTQYF.

The chain links TRBV2 to TRBJ2-1; 14 bases fit TRBD2. This CDR3 has 15 amino acids. CDR1 and CDR2 (germline): SNHLY, FYNNEI. The ends lost 4 bases at V and 9 bases at J; junction bases unmatched: 5. CDR3 nucleotides: TGTGCCAGCAGTGTGACTAGCGGGAGGGTTGGTGAGCAGTTCTTC. It translates to CASSVTSGRVGEQFF.

The chain carries TRBV7-2 and TRBJ2-1; D perhaps matches TRBD2 (5 bases). Germline V gene sequence: CDR1 SGHTA, CDR2 FQGNSA. The CDR3 runs 14 residues. Trimming removed 1 base at V and 8 bases at J, with 12 bases between. CDR3: CASSLVRGRDEQFF. CDR3 DNA: TGTGCCAGCAGCTTAGTTCGGGGTAGGGATGAGCAGTTCTTC.

This rearrangement joins TRBV29-1 to TRBJ2-5; D might be TRBD1 (5 bases). Trimming took 6 bases from V and 4 from J, leaving 12 bases between them. CDR3 length: 12 residues. Germline CDR1 reads SQVTM; CDR2 reads ANQGSEA. CDR3 region: CSVQTGGETQYF. The DNA for the CDR3 is TGCAGCGTACAAACAGGTGGAGAGACCCAGTACTTC.